This entry is about one T cell receptor beta chain. The antigen remains unidentified. Regarding time point: newly diagnosed, previously untreated cHL patient sample. Magnetic negative selection of thawed PBMCs yielded the CD8+ T cells. PBMCs from untreated, newly diagnosed classical Hodgkin lymphoma were comparison samples. The sample originates from a study of PD-1 blockade in classical Hodgkin lymphoma. Whole-study results and caveats: Relapsed/refractory patients reportedly had lower baseline diversity than newly diagnosed patients. Underlying causes for the observed repertoire differences were not defined, possibly disease activity or prior therapy.

Clones were sequenced by immunoSEQ multiplex PCR, and TCRdb holds only the in-frame ones, with some missing. This table has fewer than 6,000 clones, around 89% appearing once. This CDR3 has 15 residues. Germline V gene data show CDR1 as LGHNA and CDR2 as YSLEER. Trimming shortened V by 0 bases and J by 3 bases, and 11 bases separated the two germline ends. The sample consisted of CD8+ T cells from blood. The V and J genes are TRBV4-3 and TRBJ1-1; D perhaps matches TRBD1 (5 bases). The source is a human donor with classical Hodgkin lymphoma. CDR3 sequence reads: CASSQDGAKYTEAFF. DNA for the CDR3: TGCGCCAGCAGCCAAGATGGGGCAAAGTACACTGAAGCTTTCTTT.